What follows is one T cell receptor beta chain and its context. The sample comes from a study of T-cell memory formation after mild COVID-19. Trimming cost V 1 base and J 0 bases, with 4 bases left between them. This CDR3 region has 14 residues. Germline CDR1 and CDR2: SGHTA and FQGNSA. TCRdb reprocessed the 5' RACE reads with MiXCR, giving one entry per CDR3 protein. Of approximately 260,000 distinct CDR3 sequences listed, around 16% are singletons. Sequencing was carried out using PBMCs or a T cell subset sorted from them (not recorded which). The source of this sequence is a man between 18 and 35 years old who had mild COVID-19 (a few samples of this study predate the infection). Cell type and time point are not known. The J gene is TRBJ2-1, the V gene TRBV7-2; D unclear. The CDR3 is CASSLGVSYNEQFF. The CDR3 bases are TGTGCCAGCAGCTTAGGGGTCTCCTACAATGAGCAGTTCTTC.